This is a list of T cell receptor beta chains from one sample in a study of blood T cells in healthy people across ages. TCRdb independently ran MiXCR on the 5' RACE reads; one entry per CDR3 protein. The sample carries 1.5 million or so distinct CDR3 sequences, roughly 40% recorded once. The sequencing input was blood. All receptors derive from a woman aged 18 to 35 in good health. The CDR3 runs from the conserved cysteine through the conserved F or W. Each record gives: J gene, D gene, CDR3 length, clone size, V gene, CDR3 DNA, CDR3 protein. A D gene is named only where the DNA matches it firmly. Size is omitted from some rows. Given values are once, few, many or a class for expanded clones.

J: TRBJ1-1
D: TRBD1
length: 14
size: few
V: TRBV27
DNA: TGTGCCAGCAGTTTAGACAGGGATCACACTGAAGCTTTCTTT
CDR3: CASSLDRDHTEAFF

J: TRBJ2-1
D: NA
length: 15
size: NA
V: TRBV3-1
DNA: TGTGCCAGCAGCCAACTCCGAGGCAGTTACAATGAGCAGTTCTTC
CDR3: CASSQLRGSYNEQFF

J: TRBJ2-7
D: TRBD1
length: 13
size: few
V: TRBV20-1
DNA: TGCAGTGCTAGAGAGACAGGGGGCAACGAGCAGTACTTC
CDR3: CSARETGGNEQYF

J: TRBJ2-1
D: NA
length: 12
size: few
V: TRBV9
DNA: TGTGCCAGCAGCGTAGTTAGCGGTGAGCAGTTCTTC
CDR3: CASSVVSGEQFF

J: TRBJ2-7
D: NA
length: 15
size: few
V: TRBV29-1
DNA: TGCAGCGACCAACCGGGATCGGGAGCCCCCCACGAGCAGTACTTC
CDR3: CSDQPGSGAPHEQYF

J: TRBJ1-5
D: NA
length: 15
size: NA
V: TRBV18
DNA: TGTGCCAGCTCACCTCCGAGCGGGCAGGGTGTTCCCCAGCATTTT
CDR3: CASSPPSGQGVPQHF

J: TRBJ2-1
D: TRBD2
length: 17
size: NA
V: TRBV3-1
DNA: TGTGCCAGCAGCCAAGCGATCGGGCTAGCGGGGGGCGATGAGCAGTTCTTC
CDR3: CASSQAIGLAGGDEQFF

J: TRBJ2-3
D: TRBD1
length: 18
size: NA
V: TRBV6-1
DNA: TGTGCCAGCAGTGAAGCAGATACAGGGGCCCTCCGGGGTGCTACGCAGTATTTT
CDR3: CASSEADTGALRGATQYF

J: TRBJ2-3
D: NA
length: 16
size: many
V: TRBV10-3
DNA: TGTGCCATCAGTGAGTCGCCCGGTTTTCGCACAGATACGCAGTATTTT
CDR3: CAISESPGFRTDTQYF

J: TRBJ1-2
D: NA
length: 17
size: few
V: TRBV12-3/TRBV12-4
DNA: TGTGCCAGCAGTTTAGTGGTCGTGGGATCAGTTAACTATGGCTACACCTTC
CDR3: CASSLVVVGSVNYGYTF

J: TRBJ1-4
D: NA
length: 15
size: many
V: TRBV20-1
DNA: TGCAGTGCCGTACGCGGAGGAGGGACTAATGAAAAACTGTTTTTT
CDR3: CSAVRGGGTNEKLFF

J: TRBJ1-6
D: TRBD1
length: 16
size: NA
V: TRBV7-9
DNA: TGTGCCAGCAGCTTATCCAGTGACAGGGTCAATTCACCCCTCCACTTT
CDR3: CASSLSSDRVNSPLHF

J: TRBJ2-4
D: NA
length: 14
size: NA
V: TRBV3-1
DNA: TGTGCCAGCGGCCAAGGGGGAGCCAAAAACATTCAGTACTTC
CDR3: CASGQGGAKNIQYF

J: TRBJ2-3
D: NA
length: 16
size: NA
V: TRBV20-1
DNA: TGCAGTGCTCCCGGCCTAGGCGGTGGGAGCCCAGATACGCAGTATTTT
CDR3: CSAPGLGGGSPDTQYF

J: TRBJ1-1
D: NA
length: 15
size: few
V: TRBV7-3
DNA: TGTGCCAGCAGCTTAACAGGACCTATGAACACTGAAGCTTTCTTT
CDR3: CASSLTGPMNTEAFF

J: TRBJ2-5
D: NA
length: 13
size: once
V: TRBV20-1
DNA: TGCAGTGCTAGACCGGAGATTGGGGTGCCCCAGTACTTC
CDR3: CSARPEIGVPQYF

J: TRBJ2-1
D: NA
length: 14
size: NA
V: TRBV6-5
DNA: TGTGCCAGCAGTTACGCCGGCGCCCTCAATGAGCAGTTCTTC
CDR3: CASSYAGALNEQFF

J: TRBJ2-1
D: NA
length: 20
size: few
V: TRBV18
DNA: TGTGCCAGCTCACCACCGTCCGGGACCTCCCTTTTTGGCTCCTACAATGAGCAGTTCTTC
CDR3: CASSPPSGTSLFGSYNEQFF

J: TRBJ2-3
D: TRBD2
length: 16
size: NA
V: TRBV7-2
DNA: TGTGCCAGCAGCTTAACATCCGGACTAGCGGGAGAATGGCAGTATTTT
CDR3: CASSLTSGLAGEWQYF

J: TRBJ2-1
D: NA
length: 17
size: NA
V: TRBV7-2
DNA: TGTGCCAACAGCAAATGGGTGGGCGGGACAACCTACAATGAGCAGTTCTTC
CDR3: CANSKWVGGTTYNEQFF

J: TRBJ1-2
D: NA
length: 13
size: few
V: TRBV7-9
DNA: TGTGCCAGCAGACGGAGTCAGCGTGATGGCTACACCTTC
CDR3: CASRRSQRDGYTF

J: TRBJ1-2
D: NA
length: 13
size: NA
V: TRBV20-1
DNA: TGCACGACTCAAGACGGGCAGTCCAGTGGCTACACCTTC
CDR3: CTTQDGQSSGYTF

J: TRBJ1-1
D: TRBD1
length: 12
size: few
V: TRBV10-3
DNA: TGTGCCACCCGGGACAGGGACACTGAAGCTTTCTTT
CDR3: CATRDRDTEAFF

J: TRBJ1-2
D: NA
length: 11
size: NA
V: TRBV18
DNA: TGTGCCAGCTCACACACTTATGGCTACACCTTC
CDR3: CASSHTYGYTF

J: TRBJ2-7
D: NA
length: 11
size: NA
V: TRBV5-6
DNA: TGTGTCAGCAGCTTGGATTACGAGCAGTACTTC
CDR3: CVSSLDYEQYF

J: TRBJ2-7
D: TRBD2
length: 15
size: NA
V: TRBV27
DNA: TGTGCCAGCAGCCCACTAGCGGGAGAGGCGAACGAGCAGTACTTC
CDR3: CASSPLAGEANEQYF

J: TRBJ1-4
D: NA
length: 15
size: once
V: TRBV28
DNA: TGTGCCAGCAGTTTAGCCGGCGCCGCTAATGAAAAACTGTTTTTT
CDR3: CASSLAGAANEKLFF

J: TRBJ1-2
D: TRBD1
length: 17
size: NA
V: TRBV20-1
DNA: TGCAGTGCTAGAGATTTGACAGGGGGTACCCTAAACTATGGCTACACCTTC
CDR3: CSARDLTGGTLNYGYTF

J: TRBJ2-7
D: TRBD2
length: 14
size: NA
V: TRBV6-6
DNA: TGTGCCAGCAGTTACGGCGGGGGGGCCTACGAGCAGTACTTC
CDR3: CASSYGGGAYEQYF

J: TRBJ2-1
D: TRBD1
length: 15
size: once
V: TRBV29-1
DNA: TGCAGCGTGGGGGGGACAGGGGCCTCCTACAATGAGCAGTTCTTC
CDR3: CSVGGTGASYNEQFF

J: TRBJ2-3
D: NA
length: 18
size: many
V: TRBV4-2
DNA: TGTGCCAGCAGCCAAGTCCCGGGACCCACTAGTGGCACAGATACGCAGTATTTT
CDR3: CASSQVPGPTSGTDTQYF

J: TRBJ2-7
D: TRBD2
length: 17
size: NA
V: TRBV9
DNA: TGTGCCAGCAGCGTAGGTTATAGCGGGAGTACAGACTACGAGCAGTACTTC
CDR3: CASSVGYSGSTDYEQYF

J: TRBJ1-1
D: NA
length: 12
size: once
V: TRBV11-2
DNA: TGTGCCAGCAGCTTACAGGGAGCGAAAGCTTTCTTT
CDR3: CASSLQGAKAFF

J: TRBJ2-5
D: TRBD1
length: 16
size: once
V: TRBV5-1
DNA: TGCGCCAGCAGCCGGGGACAGGGGGCGCCTCAAGAGACCCAGTACTTC
CDR3: CASSRGQGAPQETQYF

J: TRBJ1-4
D: NA
length: 16
size: NA
V: TRBV7-9
DNA: TGTGCCTGCAGCTTTGGGGAATGGGGTGGCAATGAAAAACTGTTTTTT
CDR3: CACSFGEWGGNEKLFF

J: TRBJ2-7
D: NA
length: 15
size: few
V: TRBV11-3
DNA: TGTGCCAGCAGCTTATCGGGGACTGGCACCTCCGAGCAGTACTTC
CDR3: CASSLSGTGTSEQYF

J: TRBJ2-7
D: NA
length: 15
size: NA
V: TRBV5-1
DNA: TGCGCCAGCAGCTGGGAGTGGGGGAGCTCCTACGAGCAGTACTTC
CDR3: CASSWEWGSSYEQYF

J: TRBJ2-3
D: TRBD1
length: 15
size: NA
V: TRBV28
DNA: TGTGCCAGCGCCCTGGACAGGGGCACCACAGATACGCAGTATTTT
CDR3: CASALDRGTTDTQYF

J: TRBJ1-2
D: TRBD1
length: 15
size: few
V: TRBV2
DNA: TGTGCCAGCAGTGAAGCGCTTCAAGGGGGCAATGGCTACACCTTC
CDR3: CASSEALQGGNGYTF

J: TRBJ2-3
D: TRBD1
length: 15
size: few
V: TRBV19
DNA: TGTGCCAGCCGAATAGGGACAGGGCACACAGATACGCAGTATTTT
CDR3: CASRIGTGHTDTQYF

J: TRBJ2-3
D: NA
length: 9
size: NA
V: TRBV6-1
DNA: TGTGCCAGCGGGATGACCCAGTATTTT
CDR3: CASGMTQYF